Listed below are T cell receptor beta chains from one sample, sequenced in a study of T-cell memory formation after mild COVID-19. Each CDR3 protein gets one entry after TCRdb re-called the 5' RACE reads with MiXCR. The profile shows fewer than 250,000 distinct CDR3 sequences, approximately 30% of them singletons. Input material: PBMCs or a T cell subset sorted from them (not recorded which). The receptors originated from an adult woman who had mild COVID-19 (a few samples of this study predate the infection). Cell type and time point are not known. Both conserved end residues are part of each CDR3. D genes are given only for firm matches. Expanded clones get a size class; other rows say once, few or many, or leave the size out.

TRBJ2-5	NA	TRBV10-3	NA	TGTGCCATCAGTAGCGGCGAGACCCAGTACTTC	CAISSGETQYF
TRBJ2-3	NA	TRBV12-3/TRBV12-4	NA	TGTGCCAGCAGTGACGGTTATAGCACAGATACGCAGTATTTT	CASSDGYSTDTQYF
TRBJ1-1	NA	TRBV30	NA	TGTGCCTGGAATCGTACTCCTGGGAACACTGAAGCTTTCTTT	CAWNRTPGNTEAFF
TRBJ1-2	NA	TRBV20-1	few	TGCAGTGGCACAAGCCCGGGCGGCTATGGCTACACCTTC	CSGTSPGGYGYTF
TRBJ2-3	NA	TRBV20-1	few	TGCAGTGCTAGTAGTCAGGGAAGGGATACGCAGTATTTT	CSASSQGRDTQYF
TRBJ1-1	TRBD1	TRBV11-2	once	TGTGCCAGCAGCTTACTCCCAGGACAGGGGGACACTGAAGCTTTCTTT	CASSLLPGQGDTEAFF
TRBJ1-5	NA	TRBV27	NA	TGTGCCAGCAGTACCCGAAGCAATCAGCCCCAGCATTTT	CASSTRSNQPQHF
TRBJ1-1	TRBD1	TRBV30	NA	TGTGCCTGGAGTGGACAGGGGGCCCTTCTGAACACTGAAGCTTTCTTT	CAWSGQGALLNTEAFF
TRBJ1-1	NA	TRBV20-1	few	TGCAGTGCTAGATCTGCCGGACGGCCGAACACTGAAGCTTTCTTT	CSARSAGRPNTEAFF
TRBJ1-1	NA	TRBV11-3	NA	TGTGCCAGCAGCTTCAGGGTCGGAGCTTTCTTT	CASSFRVGAFF